Listed below are T cell receptor beta chains from one sample, sequenced in a study of T cells after posttransplantation cyclophosphamide. Produced via immunoSEQ multiplex PCR; TCRdb's table is partial and in-frame only. The repertoire consists of 30,000 to 40,000 clones, none detected only once. The sequenced sample consisted of PBMCs. These TCRs come from a man aged 50 to 59 in good health, CMV-negative, and a related stem cell transplant donor. CDR3s include the opening cysteine and the closing phenylalanine or tryptophan. Each record gives: D gene, J gene, clone size, V gene, CDR3 protein, CDR3 DNA. A D gene is named only where the DNA matches it firmly. The size field is filled for only some rows; it gives once, few, many or a size class.

>TRBD1|TRBJ1-3|many|TRBV7-2
CASSLAGQGNTIYF
TGTGCCAGCAGCTTAGCGGGACAGGGAAACACCATATATTTT
>-|TRBJ2-1|many|TRBV6-6
CASSSTPGQFF
TGTGCCAGCAGTTCCACACCAGGGCAGTTCTTC
>-|TRBJ1-1|many|TRBV2
CASSEMGGTEAFF
TGTGCCAGCAGTGAAATGGGAGGCACTGAAGCTTTCTTT
>TRBD2|TRBJ2-7|many|TRBV6-1
CASSEGAAYTRPSGGYEQYF
TGTGCCAGCAGTGAAGGCGCCGCCTACACCCGGCCTAGCGGGGGATACGAGCAGTACTTC
>TRBD2|TRBJ2-1|many|TRBV18
CASSAGESRNEQFF
TGTGCCAGCTCGGCGGGAGAAAGTAGGAATGAGCAGTTCTTC
>-|TRBJ1-5|many|TRBV6-1
CASQGILNQPQHF
TGTGCCAGCCAGGGGATTCTCAATCAGCCCCAGCATTTT
>-|TRBJ2-3|many|TRBV7-9
CASSPPLRQSTDTQYF
TGTGCCAGCAGCCCCCCACTGAGACAGTCCACAGATACGCAGTATTTT
>-|TRBJ2-1|many|TRBV11-2
CASSAGPGEQFF
TGTGCCAGCAGCGCGGGGCCCGGCGAGCAGTTCTTC
>-|TRBJ1-1|many|TRBV18
CASSLNGHTEAFF
TGTGCCAGCTCACTTAATGGGCACACTGAAGCTTTCTTT
>-|TRBJ1-1|many|TRBV4-3
CASSQVFYIELGHFAEAFF
TGCGCCAGCAGCCAAGTTTTCTATATCGAACTTGGGCATTTCGCTGAAGCTTTCTTT
>-|TRBJ2-1|many|TRBV29-1
CSAQGFYNEQFF
TGCAGCGCTCAGGGGTTCTACAATGAGCAGTTCTTC
>-|TRBJ2-7|many|TRBV2
CASKRSDYEQYF
TGTGCCAGCAAGAGGTCAGACTACGAGCAGTACTTC
>TRBD2|TRBJ2-5|many|TRBV4-3
CASSPKASGGVETQYF
TGCGCCAGCAGCCCCAAGGCCAGCGGGGGAGTAGAGACCCAGTACTTC
>TRBD2|TRBJ2-5|few|TRBV5-4
CAIGLAGGETQYF
TGTGCCATCGGCCTAGCGGGGGGGGAGACCCAGTACTTC
>TRBD1|TRBJ2-1|many|TRBV5-1
CASKLGQGQNFF
TGCGCCAGTAAGTTGGGACAGGGGCAGAATTTCTTC
>TRBD1|TRBJ2-7|-|TRBV6-5
CASSYRGQSYEQYF
TGTGCCAGCAGTTACAGGGGACAGTCCTACGAGCAGTACTTC
>-|TRBJ2-2|many|TRBV30
CAWMEGGFAGELFF
TGTGCCTGGATGGAGGGTGGATTCGCCGGGGAGCTGTTTTTT
>TRBD1|TRBJ1-2|many|TRBV7-9
CASTKAAGQGGDTF
TGTGCCAGCACCAAAGCAGCGGGACAGGGTGGTGACACCTTC
>-|TRBJ2-3|many|TRBV10-3
CAISEGVLRSMDTQYF
TGTGCCATCAGTGAGGGAGTCCTACGGTCGATGGATACGCAGTATTTT
>-|TRBJ1-1|many|TRBV12-5
CASGLRQDTEAFF
TGTGCTAGTGGTCTAAGACAGGATACAGAAGCTTTCTTT
>TRBD1|TRBJ2-1|many|TRBV9
CASSVRTGGRNEQFF
TGTGCCAGCAGCGTAAGGACAGGGGGCAGGAATGAGCAGTTCTTC
>TRBD1|TRBJ2-3|many|TRBV30
CAWSKGGQGTDTQYF
TGTGCCTGGAGCAAAGGAGGACAGGGCACAGATACGCAGTATTTT
>TRBD1|TRBJ2-1|many|TRBV5-6
CASSRAGTAAYNEQFF
TGTGCCAGCAGCCGGGCCGGGACAGCGGCCTACAATGAGCAGTTCTTC
>TRBD1|TRBJ2-3|few|TRBV11-2
CASSLVIPGQGAGDTQYF
TGTGCCAGCAGCTTAGTAATTCCGGGACAGGGGGCTGGAGATACGCAGTATTTT
>-|TRBJ2-2|many|TRBV19
CASFDRSRNTGELFF
TGTGCCAGCTTTGACCGGAGTAGGAACACCGGGGAGCTGTTTTTT
>-|TRBJ2-7|many|TRBV10-1
CASRQGQGDYEQYF
TGCGCCAGCAGACAGGGACAAGGGGACTACGAGCAGTACTTC
>TRBD1|TRBJ1-3|many|TRBV9
CASSVGGQGARGNTIYF
TGTGCCAGCAGCGTCGGAGGGCAGGGGGCTAGGGGAAACACCATATATTTT
>TRBD2|TRBJ2-4|few|TRBV5-5
CASSRGASGSGQNIQYF
TGTGCCAGCAGCCGGGGGGCTAGCGGGAGCGGCCAAAACATTCAGTACTTC
>-|TRBJ2-5|many|TRBV25-1
CASSAYLLQETQYF
TGTGCCAGCAGTGCTTACCTACTCCAAGAGACCCAGTACTTC
>-|TRBJ1-1|many|TRBV4-3
CASSQDRVKEYTEAFF
TGCGCCAGCAGCCAAGACAGGGTCAAGGAGTACACTGAAGCTTTCTTT
>TRBD1|TRBJ1-1|many|TRBV27
CASSLSIFQWGQGQNTEAFF
TGTGCCAGCAGTTTATCGATATTTCAGTGGGGACAGGGGCAGAACACTGAAGCTTTCTTT
>-|TRBJ1-1|few|TRBV7-2
CASSPTPGQQTEAFF
TGTGCCAGCAGCCCTACCCCGGGACAACAGACTGAAGCTTTCTTT
>TRBD1|TRBJ1-2|many|TRBV10-1
CASGDSNYGYTF
TGCGCCAGCGGGGACAGTAACTATGGCTACACCTTC
>-|TRBJ1-1|many|TRBV19
CASSPQGRQEDFF
TGTGCCAGTAGTCCCCAGGGACGACAGGAGGATTTCTTT
>-|TRBJ2-1|few|TRBV7-3
CASSPVPGTYSYNEQFF
TGTGCCAGCAGCCCCGTTCCCGGGACATACTCCTACAATGAGCAGTTCTTC
>-|TRBJ2-1|-|TRBV5-4
CASRGGLSYNEQFF
TGTGCCAGCAGGGGGGGGCTATCCTACAATGAGCAGTTCTTC
>TRBD2|TRBJ2-1|-|TRBV5-1
CALGGGGFF
TGCGCCCTGGGGGGGGGAGGATTCTTC
>TRBD2|TRBJ2-1|many|TRBV5-1
CASSLVLAGNNEQFF
TGCGCCAGCAGCTTGGTTCTAGCGGGGAACAATGAGCAGTTCTTC